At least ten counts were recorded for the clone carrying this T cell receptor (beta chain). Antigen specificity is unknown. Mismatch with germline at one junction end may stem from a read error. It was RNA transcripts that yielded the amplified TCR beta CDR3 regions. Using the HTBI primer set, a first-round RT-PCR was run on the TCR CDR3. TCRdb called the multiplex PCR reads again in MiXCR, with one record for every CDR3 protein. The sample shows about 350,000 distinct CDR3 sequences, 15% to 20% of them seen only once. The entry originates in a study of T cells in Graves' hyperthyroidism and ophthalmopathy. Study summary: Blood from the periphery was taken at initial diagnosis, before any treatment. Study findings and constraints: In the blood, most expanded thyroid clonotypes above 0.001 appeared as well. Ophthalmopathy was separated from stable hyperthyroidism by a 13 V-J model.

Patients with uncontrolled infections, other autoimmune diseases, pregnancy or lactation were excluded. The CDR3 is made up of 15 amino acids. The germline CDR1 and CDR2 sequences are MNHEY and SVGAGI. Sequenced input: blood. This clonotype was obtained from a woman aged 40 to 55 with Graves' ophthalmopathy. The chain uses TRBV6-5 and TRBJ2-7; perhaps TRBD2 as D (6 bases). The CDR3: CASSYSSGVAYGQYF. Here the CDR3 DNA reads TGTGCCAGCAGTTATTCATCGGGAGTGGCCTACGGGCAGTACTTC.